Shown below are 25 T cell receptor beta chains from a single sample sequenced in a study of T cell repertoires in cytomegalovirus infection. TCRdb fed the reads into MiXCR, producing one record per CDR3 protein. The sample includes 630,000 or so distinct CDR3 sequences, roughly 26% of them seen just once. Specimen: CD8+ T cells from PBMCs. Receptors originate from a human donor in good health (CMV status not recorded). Some clones in this sample may be carry-over from other donors' samples.

This clonotype was detected ten times or more. J is TRBJ2-7 and V is TRBV7-2, with 7 positions matching TRBD1. The CDR3 length is 17 residues. The V gene's germline CDR1 is SGHTA and CDR2 FQGNSA. V shed 5 bases, J shed 4 bases, and the junction held 17 bases outside the gene matches. DNA for the CDR3: TGTGCCAGCAGCCCTCGGGACAGCCCTCTTTCTTCGTACGAGCAGTACTTC. Translating it yields CASSPRDSPLSSYEQYF.

This clonotype was observed once. The CDR3 spells CSARDRRDWGEDEQFF. CDR3 sequence (DNA): TGCAGTGCTAGAGATCGACGGGACTGGGGAGAGGATGAGCAGTTCTTC. The J gene is TRBJ2-1, the V gene TRBV20-1, with a possible D match to TRBD2 (6 bases). V was trimmed by 0 bases and J by 8 bases, leaving 20 bases between them. Germline assignment: CDR1 DFQATT and CDR2 SNEGSKA (reference sequence). CDR3 length: 16 residues.

This clonotype is termed medium-sized. The gene calls are TRBV10-3 and TRBJ1-5; possible D gene TRBD1, 5 bases. The V end lost 2 bases, the J end lost 4 bases, and 9 bases lay between the germline ends. Per germline, CDR1 ENHRY and CDR2 SYGVKD. This CDR3 region has 14 residues. CDR3 nucleotides: TGTGCCATCAGTGAGCCAGGGAGTAATCAGCCCCAGCATTTT. Protein product: CAISEPGSNQPQHF.

This clonotype appeared a few times. One junction end does not reproduce the germline sequence, and a read error may be involved. V and J are TRBV6-2 or TRBV6-3 and TRBJ2-7; TRBD1 might be the D (6 bases). This CDR3 comprises 12 residues. The germline CDR1 and CDR2 sequences are MNHEY and SVGEGT. Here the CDR3 reads CSTLTGTYEQYF. The DNA of the CDR3 is TGCAGTACCCTAACAGGGACCTACGAGCAGTACTTC.

This clonotype occurred a few times. The J gene is TRBJ2-2, the V gene TRBV11-2; D assignment may be TRBD1 or TRBD2 (6 bases each). Germline values: CDR1 SGHAT, CDR2 FQNNGV. V gave up 5 bases and J gave up 0 bases, with 19 bases separating them. The CDR3 runs to 18 residues. This chain's CDR3 is CASSPYPRRGANTGELFF. DNA for the CDR3: TGTGCCAGCAGCCCCTACCCGAGGAGGGGGGCGAACACCGGGGAGCTGTTTTTT.

About this clonotype itself: The junction does not match germline at one end; this may be a read error. The chain recombines TRBV6-8 with TRBJ2-3; a possible D gene is TRBD2 (5 bases). Germline-derived CDR1 and CDR2 are MNHGY and SAAAGT. CDR3 size: 15 residues. CDR3 nucleotide sequence: TGTGCCGGCAGTTACGATCCGGGGATCACAGATACGCAGTATTTT. It codes for CAGSYDPGITDTQYF.

The rearrangement joins TRBV25-1 to TRBJ1-2; D gene uncertain. Germline CDR1 reads MGHDK; CDR2 reads SYGVNS. V dropped 4 bases and J dropped 2 bases, with 11 bases sitting between them. The length of the CDR3 is 14 residues. In DNA form, the CDR3 reads TGTGCCAGCAGTGGCGGGAGCAAGAACTATGGCTACACCTTC. It yields the protein CASSGGSKNYGYTF.

CDR3 protein: CASRGGASWNNEQFF. The CDR3 bases are TGTGCCAGCAGGGGGGGGGCCTCTTGGAACAATGAGCAGTTCTTC. This rearrangement joins TRBV28 to TRBJ2-1, with a possible D match to TRBD2 (7 bases). CDR3 size: 15 residues. Germline V lookup: CDR1 MDHEN, CDR2 SYDVKM. V gave up 6 bases and J gave up 5 bases, with 17 bases separating them.

Many counts were recorded for this clonotype. The rearrangement links TRBV7-6 to TRBJ1-4, with 12 positions matching TRBD1. With 5 bases clipped from V and 8 bases from J, the junction kept 12 bases outside the gene matches. The CDR3 has 17 amino acids. The germline V gene has CDR1 SGHVS and CDR2 FNYEAQ. CDR3 region: CASSLSAGTGGREKLFF. The CDR3 region has the DNA TGTGCCAGCAGCCTAAGCGCCGGGACAGGGGGCCGAGAAAAACTGTTTTTT. Based on the CDR3 plus reference TRBV7-6 and TRBJ1-4, the full variable domain is GAGVSQSPRYKVTKRGQDVALRCDPISGHVSLYWYRQALGQGPEFLTYFNYEAQQDKSGLPNDRFSAERPEGSISTLTIQRTEQRDSAMYRCASSLSAGTGGREKLFFGSGTQLSVL.

This clonotype has a handful of counts. The chain combines TRBV6-2 or TRBV6-3 with TRBJ2-3, with D unresolved. Germline CDR1 reads MNHEY; CDR2 reads SVGEGT. This CDR3 comprises 17 residues. V was cut by 2 bases and J by 2 bases, with 17 bases left in between. CDR3: CASSYAEELFPTDTQYF. CDR3 DNA sequence: TGTGCCAGCAGTTACGCCGAGGAGCTGTTCCCCACAGATACGCAGTATTTT.

This clonotype appeared many times. This rearrangement joins TRBV7-2 to TRBJ2-7, with 9 bases lining up with TRBD1. The CDR3 covers 15 residues. The germline V gene has CDR1 SGHTA and CDR2 FQGNSA. Trimming at V came to 6 bases and at J to 6 bases, leaving 12 bases not matched to a gene. CDR3 DNA sequence: TGTGCCAGCAGTTATCGGGGGACAGGGTCTTTCGAGCAGTACGTC. Protein product: CASSYRGTGSFEQYV.

In its sample, this clonotype was seen many times. The rearrangement uses TRBV7-9 and TRBJ2-5; D remains unclear. The CDR3 sequence is 11 residues long. Germline V gives CDR1 SEHNR, CDR2 FQNEAQ (reference sequence). Deletions cut 6 bases from V and 5 bases from J, with 7 bases between. The CDR3 nucleotides read TGTGCCAGCAGATTTAAGGAGACCCAGTACTTC. Its translation: CASRFKETQYF.

This clonotype was counted between two and nine times. V gene TRBV6-9 combines with J gene TRBJ1-2; the match to TRBD1 covers 8 bases. In germline, CDR1 is MNHGY, CDR2 SVAAGI. The CDR3 is 13 amino acids. J lost 4 bases, V lost 6 bases, and 4 bases had no gene match. As DNA, the CDR3 is TGTGCCAGCAGCCGGGACAGGATCTATGGCTACACCTTC. Encoded protein: CASSRDRIYGYTF.

The chain is built from TRBV28 and TRBJ1-1; D is undetermined. This CDR3 is built from 13 residues. Per the germline V gene, CDR1 is MDHEN and CDR2 is SYDVKM. With 6 bases removed from V and 3 bases from J, the gap between germline ends came to 11 bases. CDR3 sequence (DNA): TGTGCCAGCAGCCCCGCGCCGTACACTGAAGCTTTCTTT. Its translation is CASSPAPYTEAFF. Full variable domain (remainder filled in from reference TRBV28 and TRBJ1-1): DVKVTQSSRYLVKRTGEKVFLECVQDMDHENMFWYRQDPGLGLRLIYFSYDVKMKEKGDIPEGYSVSREKKERFSLILESASTNQTSMYLCASSPAPYTEAFFGQGTRLTVV.

This clonotype appeared a few times. The chain uses TRBV6-5 and TRBJ1-2; D might be TRBD1 (6 bases). Germline loops: CDR1 MNHEY, CDR2 SVGAGI. The CDR3 contains 15 residues. V lost 7 bases and J lost 4, with 19 bases in between. The CDR3 nucleotides read TGTGCCAGCATGCCTCGACCCGGACAGATCTATGGCTACACCTTC. Translating it yields CASMPRPGQIYGYTF.

The sample holds a few counts of this clonotype. This chain links TRBV5-1 with TRBJ2-5; 10 bases map to TRBD1. The V and J ends lost 4 bases and 3 bases, in that order; junction bases with no gene match: 3. Germline CDR1 is SGHRS and CDR2 is YFSETQ. The CDR3 length is 14 residues. The CDR3 here is CASSGGTGEETQYF. The CDR3 bases are TGCGCCAGCAGCGGCGGGACAGGGGAAGAGACCCAGTACTTC.

The table lists this clonotype with a few counts. This chain joins TRBV7-6 and TRBJ2-4; 7 bases line up with TRBD1. CDR1 and CDR2 from the germline V gene are SGHVS and FNYEAQ. Losses at the gene ends were 5 bases for V and 0 bases for J; bases not matched to a gene: 7. The CDR3 loop spans 16 amino acids. The CDR3, as DNA: TGTGCCAGCAGCGAAGGGGACAGCTTAGCCAAAAACATTCAGTACTTC. The encoded protein is CASSEGDSLAKNIQYF. Combining the CDR3 with reference TRBV7-6 and TRBJ2-4 gives the whole variable domain GAGVSQSPRYKVTKRGQDVALRCDPISGHVSLYWYRQALGQGPEFLTYFNYEAQQDKSGLPNDRFSAERPEGSISTLTIQRTEQRDSAMYRCASSEGDSLAKNIQYFGAGTRLSVL.

This clonotype was seen more than once but under ten times. The rearrangement joins TRBV7-9 to TRBJ2-1, with D perhaps TRBD2 (6 bases). With 5 bases removed from V and 2 bases from J, the gap between germline ends came to 16 bases. This CDR3 has 16 amino acids. CDR1 and CDR2 (germline): SEHNR, FQNEAQ (reference sequence). CDR3 bases: TGTGCCAGCAGCCCCCGACTAGTTACGGCCTACAATGAGCAGTTCTTC. This gives the protein CASSPRLVTAYNEQFF.

This rearrangement joins TRBV4-1 to TRBJ2-1; tentative D call: TRBD1 (6 bases). V was clipped by 0 bases and J by 2 bases, with 8 bases between them. In germline, CDR1 is MGHRA, CDR2 YSYEKL. The CDR3 contains 15 residues. The CDR3 reads CASSQDGTPYNEQFF. The CDR3 DNA is TGCGCCAGCAGCCAAGATGGGACACCCTACAATGAGCAGTTCTTC.

The chain has TRBV2 and TRBJ2-5; 8 bases are a match to TRBD1. Germline V gene data show CDR1 as SNHLY and CDR2 as FYNNEI. This CDR3 contains 14 residues. Unmatched junction bases numbered 5, after V lost 6 bases and J lost 2 bases. Here the CDR3 DNA reads TGTGCCAGCAGGCCTTACAGGGGGCAAGAGACCCAGTACTTC. Protein sequence: CASRPYRGQETQYF.

This clonotype was observed a few times. In DNA form, the CDR3 reads TGTGCCAGCAGTACAGGGGCTGAGCAGTTCTTC. Translation gives CASSTGAEQFF. This chain links TRBV2 with TRBJ2-1; 7 bases map to TRBD1. CDR3 length: 11 residues. V lost 5 bases, J lost 9 bases, and 1 base stayed unmatched. Germline V gives CDR1 SNHLY, CDR2 FYNNEI.

This clonotype occurred many times. The V and J genes are TRBV6-2 or TRBV6-3 and TRBJ1-1, with no clear D. Germline CDR1 is MNHEY and CDR2 is SVGEGT. The CDR3 is made up of 14 amino acids. Trimming left V 5 bases short and J 0 bases short, with 10 bases between. The CDR3: CASSLGFMNTEAFF. For the CDR3, the DNA is TGTGCCAGCAGTCTCGGGTTCATGAACACTGAAGCTTTCTTT.

The gene calls are TRBV10-3 and TRBJ2-3, with a possible D match to TRBD2 (6 bases). Looked up from germline, CDR1 is ENHRY and CDR2 is SYGVKD. This CDR3 is built from 15 residues. Trimming shortened V by 5 bases and J by 3 bases, and 15 bases separated the two germline ends. CDR3 sequence (DNA): TGTGCCATCAGTCAGGGACTCCCTCCGACAGATACGCAGTATTTT. This encodes CAISQGLPPTDTQYF.

The CDR3 DNA is TGCAGCGTTGGGGAACAGGGGGATGGCTACACCTTC. Its protein product is CSVGEQGDGYTF. V and J are TRBV29-1 and TRBJ1-2; 8 bases match TRBD1. V dropped 4 bases and J dropped 6; count of bases not matched to a gene: 4. Germline values: CDR1 SQVTM, CDR2 ANQGSEA. The CDR3 covers 12 residues.

The chain employs TRBV20-1 and TRBJ2-3; D remains unclear. CDR3 length: 16 residues. Per the germline V gene, CDR1 is DFQATT and CDR2 is SNEGSKA (reference sequence). The V gene lost 0 bases and the J gene lost 4 bases, with 17 bases spanning the gap. CDR3 amino acids: CSARDGVSPMADTQYF. The CDR3 nucleotides are TGCAGTGCTAGAGACGGCGTTAGCCCCATGGCAGATACGCAGTATTTT.